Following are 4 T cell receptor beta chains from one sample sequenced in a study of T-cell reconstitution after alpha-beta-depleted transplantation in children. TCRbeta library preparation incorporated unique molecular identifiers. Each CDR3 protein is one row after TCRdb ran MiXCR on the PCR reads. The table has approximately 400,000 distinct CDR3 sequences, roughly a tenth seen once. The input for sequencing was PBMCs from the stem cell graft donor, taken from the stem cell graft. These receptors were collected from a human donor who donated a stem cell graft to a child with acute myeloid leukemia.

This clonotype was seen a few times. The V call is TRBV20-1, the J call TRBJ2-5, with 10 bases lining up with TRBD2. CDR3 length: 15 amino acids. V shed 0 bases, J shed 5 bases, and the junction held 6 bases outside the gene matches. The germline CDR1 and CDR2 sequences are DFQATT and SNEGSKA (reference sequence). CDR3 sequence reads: CSARDSSGSLETQYF. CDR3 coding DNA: TGCAGTGCTAGAGATTCTAGCGGGAGTCTGGAGACCCAGTACTTC.

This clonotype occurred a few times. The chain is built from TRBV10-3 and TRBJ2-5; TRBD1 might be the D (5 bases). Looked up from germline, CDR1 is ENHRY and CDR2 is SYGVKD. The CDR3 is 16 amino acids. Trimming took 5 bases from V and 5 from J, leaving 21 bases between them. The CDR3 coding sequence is TGTGCCATCAGTCCGTATGTTGGGGCCGCCCAGGAGACCCAGTACTTC. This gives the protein CAISPYVGAAQETQYF.

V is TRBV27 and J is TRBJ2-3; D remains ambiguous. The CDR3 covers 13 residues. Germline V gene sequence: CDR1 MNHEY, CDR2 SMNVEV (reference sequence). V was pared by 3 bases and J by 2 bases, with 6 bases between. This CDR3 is CASSFWNTDTQYF. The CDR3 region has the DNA TGTGCCAGCAGTTTTTGGAACACAGATACGCAGTATTTT.

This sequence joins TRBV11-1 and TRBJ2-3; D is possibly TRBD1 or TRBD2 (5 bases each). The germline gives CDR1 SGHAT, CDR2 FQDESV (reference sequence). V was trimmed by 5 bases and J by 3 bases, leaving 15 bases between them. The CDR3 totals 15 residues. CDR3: CASSPPGTATDTQYF. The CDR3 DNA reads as TGTGCCAGCAGCCCCCCCGGGACGGCGACAGATACGCAGTATTTT.